This T cell receptor beta chain came from a study of blood T cell repertoires in COVID-19. As handled by the study authors: Scientists estimated how many nucleated cells there were by amplifying reference gene primers. The table came from immunoSEQ multiplex PCR; TCRdb's copy has only in-frame clones and leaves some out. V and J calls and clone size follow that table, whereas D and trimming were derived from the DNA. Here the sample spans 40,000 to 55,000 clones, around nine tenths being singletons. The CDR3 is made up of 17 amino acids. Germline CDR1 and CDR2: LNHNV and YYDKDF (reference sequence). Trimming removed 8 bases at V and 0 bases at J, with 21 bases between.

The specimen was peripheral blood. The sequence derives from a woman of 80 years or more with acute or convalescent COVID-19. The chain couples TRBV15 to TRBJ2-3; the D gene is possibly TRBD2 (6 bases). DNA for the CDR3: TGTGCCACCGGGAGCCACTTCGGCGGGACTAGCACAGATACGCAGTATTTT. It yields the protein CATGSHFGGTSTDTQYF. The variable domain in full, completed from reference TRBV15 and TRBJ2-3, reads DAMVIQNPRYQVTQFGKPVTLSCSQTLNHNVMYWYQQKSSQAPKLLFHYYDKDFNNEADTPDNFQSRRPNTSFCFLDIRSPGLGDTAMYLCATGSHFGGTSTDTQYFGPGTRLTVL.